These 29 T cell receptor beta chains were sequenced from one sample in a study of cytomegalovirus exposure and HLA in healthy donors. Primers: 60 Vbeta forward and 13 Jbeta reverse. TCRdb's copy holds only in-frame clones and misses some; the assay was immunoSEQ multiplex PCR. This sample yields approximately 160,000 clones, of which approximately 80% are seen a single time; about 5.2% belongs to the top ten. Sequencing used PBMCs. The receptors derive from a man aged 25 to 40 in good health and CMV-seropositive.

The CDR3 DNA reads as TGTGCCAGCAGTGGGGGGTCGTCTGGAAACACCATATATTTT. This codes for CASSGGSSGNTIYF. V usage is TRBV6-6 and J usage is TRBJ1-3; possible D gene TRBD1, 5 bases. Germline V gives CDR1 MNHNY, CDR2 SVGAGI (reference sequence). CDR3 length: 14 amino acids. V gave up 5 bases and J gave up 1 base, with 9 bases separating them.

The chain couples TRBV7-9 to TRBJ1-5; D is perhaps TRBD1 (6 bases). Germline V CDR1 and CDR2: SEHNR, FQNEAQ (reference sequence). V was shortened by 5 bases and J by 6 bases, with 17 bases between the two germline ends. This CDR3 has 15 amino acids. CDR3 in DNA: TGTGCCAGCAGCCTTGGTAGTGGGGGCGGTCAGCCCCAGCATTTT. Protein sequence: CASSLGSGGGQPQHF.

The V and J genes are TRBV6-1 and TRBJ2-2; 12 nucleotides match TRBD2. V gave up 5 bases and J gave up 6 bases; unmatched junction bases: 4. CDR3 size: 15 residues. Germline lookup yields CDR1 MNHNS and CDR2 SASEGT. The CDR3 protein is CASSRLAGASGELFF. Here the CDR3 DNA reads TGTGCCAGCAGTAGACTAGCGGGAGCCTCCGGGGAGCTGTTTTTT.

V is TRBV6-1 and J is TRBJ1-1; TRBD1 is a possible D gene (5 bases). The germline V and J ends were trimmed by 1 base and 6 bases, with 12 bases remaining between them. Germline V CDR1 and CDR2: MNHNS, SASEGT. CDR3 length: 14 amino acids. DNA of the CDR3: TGTGCCAGCAGTGAAGGGGCAGGGATGGCTGAAGCTTTCTTT. Its translation: CASSEGAGMAEAFF.

The chain is built from TRBV4-3 and TRBJ1-5; D might be TRBD1 (5 bases). CDR1 is LGHNA, CDR2 YSLEER, per germline. The CDR3 consists of 14 residues. With 1 base removed from V and 7 bases from J, the gap between germline ends came to 11 bases. The CDR3 protein is CASSQAGYGQPQHF. The CDR3 bases are TGCGCCAGCAGCCAAGCAGGGTACGGGCAGCCCCAGCATTTT.

The chain couples TRBV6-5 to TRBJ1-5, with D perhaps matching TRBD1 (6 bases). V shed 6 bases and J shed 4 bases, with 10 bases lying between them. This CDR3 spans 13 amino acids. CDR1 and CDR2 from the germline V gene are MNHEY and SVGAGI. Here the CDR3 DNA reads TGTGCCAGCAGCATGAGGGGGAATCAGCCCCAGCATTTT. The encoded protein is CASSMRGNQPQHF.

The genes are TRBV19 and TRBJ2-7, with D possibly matching TRBD2 (6 bases). V dropped 5 bases and J dropped 0 bases, with 17 bases sitting between them. Germline CDR1 LNHDA, CDR2 SQIVND (reference sequence). The CDR3 is made up of 16 amino acids. CDR3 bases: TGTGCCAGTAGTGACCCCGGAGGGGCCTACTCCTACGAGCAGTACTTC. This sequence encodes CASSDPGGAYSYEQYF.

The chain links TRBV7-9 to TRBJ2-2, with 12 bases identical to TRBD1. The CDR3 runs to 16 residues. Germline values: CDR1 SEHNR, CDR2 FQNEAQ (reference sequence). V shed 5 bases and J 6 bases; nucleotides not matched to a gene: 7. CDR3 in DNA: TGTGCCAGCAGCGAAGCCGGGACAGGGGGCCCCGGGGAGCTGTTTTTT. This sequence encodes CASSEAGTGGPGELFF.

CDR3 bases: TGTGCCAGCAGCATAGGGACAGGGGGCGGAAAACTGTTTTTT. Translation gives CASSIGTGGGKLFF. The rearrangement links TRBV9 to TRBJ1-4; 12 bases fit TRBD1. In germline, CDR1 is SGDLS, CDR2 YYNGEE. This CDR3 is built from 14 residues. V lost 4 bases and J lost 10; bases outside the gene matches: 5.

This clone has only one observation. The chain uses TRBV7-8 and TRBJ2-3; 7 nucleotides match TRBD2. J gave up 5 bases and V 0 bases, and 5 bases lay outside the gene matches. The CDR3 covers 15 residues. Germline-derived CDR1 and CDR2 are SGHVS and FQNEAQ. In DNA form, the CDR3 reads TGTGCCAGCAGCTTAGCTAGACTAGCAAAAGATACGCAGTATTTT. Residues: CASSLARLAKDTQYF.

The CDR3 DNA is TGCAGCGTTAGACTGCTACAGGGGGACACTGAAGCTTTCTTT. This translates into CSVRLLQGDTEAFF. The chain has TRBV29-1 and TRBJ1-1, with 8 bases fitting TRBD1. This CDR3 contains 14 residues. J lost 3 bases, V lost 5 bases, and 8 bases had no gene match. CDR1 and CDR2 (germline): SQVTM, ANQGSEA.

The chain links TRBV5-4 to TRBJ2-1, with TRBD2 as a possible D gene (6 bases). Trimming shortened V by 4 bases and J by 5 bases, and 13 bases separated the two germline ends. The CDR3 totals 14 residues. Germline V gene data show CDR1 as SGHNT and CDR2 as YYREEE (reference sequence). This CDR3 is CASSTRLGHNEQFF. The CDR3 DNA reads TGTGCCAGCAGCACAAGACTAGGGCACAATGAGCAGTTCTTC.

The J gene is TRBJ1-2, the V gene TRBV28; 8 bases match TRBD1. Germline CDR1 is MDHEN and CDR2 is SYDVKM. The CDR3 loop spans 14 amino acids. V lost 3 bases and J lost 8; bases outside the gene matches: 8. The CDR3 bases are TGTGCCAGCAGTTTGATTCAGGGGGCGGGCGGCTACACCTTC. Translation: CASSLIQGAGGYTF.

The chain employs TRBV7-8 and TRBJ2-3; 8 bases agree with TRBD2. CDR3 size: 16 residues. V gave up 4 bases and J gave up 4 bases; unmatched junction bases: 10. Germline lookup yields CDR1 SGHVS and CDR2 FQNEAQ. CDR3 in DNA: TGTGCCAGCAGCTACCGGAGCGGGGGACTATCAGATACGCAGTATTTT. Protein product: CASSYRSGGLSDTQYF.

This clone was detected only once. The J gene is TRBJ2-7, the V gene TRBV10-3; possible D gene TRBD2, 5 bases. The V end lost 10 bases, the J end lost 4 bases, and 17 bases lay between the germline ends. This CDR3 comprises 13 residues. Germline V lookup: CDR1 ENHRY, CDR2 SYGVKD. For the CDR3, the DNA is TGTGCCACCCAACTCCCAGGCGGGTACGAGCAGTACTTC. Translation: CATQLPGGYEQYF.

V usage is TRBV29-1 and J usage is TRBJ2-5, with D hard to call. CDR1 and CDR2 (germline): SQVTM, ANQGSEA. Trimming pared 3 bases from V and 2 bases from J, leaving 7 bases between. The CDR3 is 12 residues long. CDR3 in amino acids: CSVERLQETQYF. DNA for the CDR3: TGCAGCGTTGAGAGGCTGCAAGAGACCCAGTACTTC.

V usage is TRBV28 and J usage is TRBJ1-6; D perhaps matches TRBD1 (6 bases). CDR3 length equals 15 residues. Per the germline V gene, CDR1 is MDHEN and CDR2 is SYDVKM. The V end was cut by 6 bases, the J end by 5 bases, with 14 bases between. The CDR3 DNA reads TGTGCCAGCAGATACAGGGCCGGAAATAATTCACCCCTCCACTTT. This sequence encodes CASRYRAGNNSPLHF.

The chain couples TRBV5-1 to TRBJ2-3; D might be TRBD2 (6 bases). Germline V gives CDR1 SGHRS, CDR2 YFSETQ. The CDR3 has 15 residues. V was clipped by 0 bases and J by 1 base, with 9 bases between them. The CDR3 DNA sequence: TGCGCCAGCAGCTTGGTGGCTAGCGGCACAGATACGCAGTATTTT. Its translation is CASSLVASGTDTQYF.

This clone was counted once. This chain uses TRBV28 with TRBJ2-7; 8 nucleotides align to TRBD1. The CDR3 spans 17 residues. V shed 3 bases, J shed 4 bases, and the junction held 14 bases outside the gene matches. Germline CDR1 and CDR2: MDHEN and SYDVKM. CDR3 sequence reads: CASSLSRGLDRVYEQYF. The CDR3 nucleotides are TGTGCCAGCAGTTTGTCTCGGGGTTTGGACAGGGTGTACGAGCAGTACTTC.

This sequence joins TRBV30 and TRBJ2-7, with 8 bases matching TRBD1. Germline trimming cut 1 base from V and 0 bases from J; bases unmatched to any gene: 5. CDR1 is GTSNPN, CDR2 SVGIG, per germline (reference sequence). This CDR3 is built from 15 residues. The CDR3 loop reads CAWSAPGTGSYEQYF. DNA for the CDR3: TGTGCCTGGAGTGCCCCCGGGACAGGCTCCTACGAGCAGTACTTC.

The chain has TRBV28 and TRBJ2-7; 7 bases match TRBD1. The CDR3 is 15 residues long. The germline CDR1 and CDR2 sequences are MDHEN and SYDVKM. Losses at the gene ends were 1 base for V and 1 base for J; bases not matched to a gene: 4. DNA of the CDR3: TGTGCCAGCAGTTTATACAGGGGACCTTCCTACGAGCAGTACTTC. Translating it yields CASSLYRGPSYEQYF.

V usage is TRBV19 and J usage is TRBJ1-2, with TRBD1 matching 8 bases. The CDR3 is 16 residues long. After removal of 2 bases from V and 2 bases from J, the junction contained 7 bases not matched to a gene. CDR1 and CDR2 from the germline V gene are LNHDA and SQIVND (reference sequence). CDR3 residues: CASSIRSAGGNYGYTF. The CDR3 DNA follows: TGTGCCAGTAGTATACGTTCGGCAGGGGGCAACTATGGCTACACCTTC. Filled out from reference TRBV19 and TRBJ1-2, the complete variable domain reads DGGITQSPKYLFRKEGQNVTLSCEQNLNHDAMYWYRQDPGQGLRLIYYSQIVNDFQKGDIAEGYSVSREKKESFPLTVTSAQKNPTAFYLCASSIRSAGGNYGYTFGSGTRLTVV.

The genes are TRBV7-9 and TRBJ2-1; D unclear. Trimming stripped 5 bases from V and 4 bases from J, with 24 bases between. The CDR3 totals 18 residues. Looked up from germline, CDR1 is SEHNR and CDR2 is FQNEAQ (reference sequence). This chain's CDR3 is CASSHTYVSEIDYNEQFF. DNA of the CDR3: TGTGCCAGCAGCCACACCTATGTGTCGGAGATCGATTACAATGAGCAGTTCTTC.

This clone was counted between two and nine times. The chain couples TRBV5-1 to TRBJ1-1; 7 bases fit TRBD1. This CDR3 is 15 amino acids long. The V segment lost 7 bases and the J segment 4 bases; nucleotides outside the gene matches: 13. CDR1 is SGHRS, CDR2 YFSETQ, per germline. CDR3 loop: CASGSTVPGGTEAFF. The CDR3 coding sequence is TGCGCCAGCGGGTCGACAGTCCCAGGGGGCACTGAAGCTTTCTTT.

The chain is built from TRBV5-1 and TRBJ1-1, with 8 bases matching TRBD1. The germline CDR1 and CDR2 sequences are SGHRS and YFSETQ. This CDR3 is 13 amino acids long. The V segment lost 3 bases and the J segment 4 bases; nucleotides outside the gene matches: 2. As DNA, the CDR3 is TGCGCCAGCAGCTCGCAGGGGGCCACTGAAGCTTTCTTT. Encoded protein: CASSSQGATEAFF.

This chain links TRBV14 with TRBJ1-1, with TRBD1 identical over 7 bases. From germline, CDR1 is SGHDN and CDR2 FVKESK. This CDR3 region has 15 residues. V dropped 2 bases and J dropped 5; count of bases not matched to a gene: 8. The CDR3 is CASSQNRGLRTEAFF. The CDR3 coding sequence is TGTGCCAGCAGCCAAAATAGGGGGCTAAGGACTGAAGCTTTCTTT.

The chain employs TRBV30 and TRBJ2-7; TRBD1 matches 9 bases. The length of the CDR3 is 15 residues. From germline, CDR1 is GTSNPN and CDR2 SVGIG (reference sequence). V was pared by 1 base and J by 3 bases, with 7 bases of the junction left unmatched. The CDR3 DNA is TGTGCCTGGAGTGGGGGGACAGGGCCAAGCTACGAGCAGTACTTC. Its translation is CAWSGGTGPSYEQYF. The variable domain in full, with the rest retrieved from reference TRBV30 and TRBJ2-7, is SQTIHQWPATLVQPVGSPLSLECTVEGTSNPNLYWYRQAAGRGLQLLFYSVGIGQISSEVPQNLSASRPQDRQFILSSKKLLLSDSGFYLCAWSGGTGPSYEQYFGPGTRLTVT.

This clone was found once. The gene calls are TRBV5-1 and TRBJ2-5; 14 nucleotides agree with TRBD2. The CDR3 is 16 residues long. The germline V gene has CDR1 SGHRS and CDR2 YFSETQ. The J segment lost 4 bases and the V segment lost 0 bases, leaving 2 bases of the junction unmatched. CDR3 nucleotides: TGCGCCAGCAGCTTGGAGGGACTAGCGGGAGCAGAGACCCAGTACTTC. This codes for CASSLEGLAGAETQYF.

This clone was seen just once. The chain joins TRBV6-1 to TRBJ1-5; D unresolved. The V and J ends lost 6 bases and 3 bases respectively, with 6 bases between them. Per the germline V gene, CDR1 is MNHNS and CDR2 is SASEGT. The CDR3 extends over 12 amino acids. The CDR3 DNA sequence: TGTGCCAGCAGGAGGGTCAATCAGCCCCAGCATTTT. Its protein product is CASRRVNQPQHF.